Presented here are 10 T cell receptor beta chains from one specimen sequenced in a study of blood T cells in healthy people across ages. Together with a sample-barcoded 5' primer, a J-beta primer mix was included in a second PCR lasting roughly 6 to 12 cycles. TCRdb re-called the 5' RACE reads through MiXCR, storing one row per CDR3 protein. The repertoire holds 650,000 to 800,000 distinct CDR3 sequences, about 42% seen once, with about a fifth in the top ten. Specimen: blood. The receptors were gathered from a man in his sixties in good health.

The chain combines TRBV12-3 or TRBV12-4 with TRBJ1-5, with 10 bases that match TRBD1. The J segment lost 3 bases and the V segment lost 6 bases, leaving 5 bases of the junction unmatched. The CDR3 loop spans 15 amino acids. In DNA, the CDR3 is TGTGCCAGCAGGTCCGGGACAGGGGACAATCAGCCCCAGCATTTT. Translated: CASRSGTGDNQPQHF.

This clonotype was seen a few times. The chain combines TRBV7-9 with TRBJ2-1, with D perhaps matching TRBD1 or TRBD2 (7 bases each). Germline assignment: CDR1 SEHNR and CDR2 FQNEAQ (reference sequence). The V gene lost 5 bases and the J gene lost 0 bases, with 20 bases spanning the gap. The CDR3 length is 18 residues. The CDR3 region is CASSDLQGGRSSYNEQFF. The CDR3 DNA reads TGTGCCAGCAGCGACTTGCAGGGGGGGAGGAGCTCCTACAATGAGCAGTTCTTC.

This clonotype was detected once. The CDR3 nucleotides read TGTGCCAGCAGCACCCCGGGACAGGGGAACTACGAGCAGTTCTTC. It codes for CASSTPGQGNYEQFF. The rearrangement uses TRBV7-9 and TRBJ2-1; 10 bases line up with TRBD1. The germline V gene encodes CDR1 SEHNR and CDR2 FQNEAQ (reference sequence). This CDR3 is built from 15 residues. V lost 5 bases to trimming and J lost 10 bases; unmatched junction nucleotides: 11. The whole variable domain, remainder taken from reference TRBV7-9 and TRBJ2-1, is DTGVSQNPRHKITKRGQNVTFRCDPISEHNRLYWYRQTLGQGPEFLTYFQNEAQLEKSRLLSDRFSAERPKGSFSTLEIQRTEQGDSAMYLCASSTPGQGNYEQFFGPGTRLTVL.

To note about this clonotype: A much larger clone lies a single base off, so this may be a read error. This rearrangement joins TRBV7-2 to TRBJ2-7; D is ambiguous. The CDR3 is 11 residues long. Germline CDR1 SGHTA, CDR2 FQGNSA. V was shortened by 2 bases and J by 7 bases, with 6 bases between the two germline ends. The CDR3 DNA is TGTGCCAGCAGCTTAATTGATGAGCAGTACTTC. The encoded protein is CASSLIDEQYF.

This clonotype came up once. The chain is built from TRBV29-1 and TRBJ1-1, with D unclear. Looked up from germline, CDR1 is SQVTM and CDR2 is ANQGSEA. V lost 4 bases to trimming and J lost 0 bases, with 18 bases between them. The CDR3 extends over 16 amino acids. This chain's CDR3 is CSVVGEGGGMNTEAFF. CDR3 bases: TGCAGCGTTGTTGGAGAGGGAGGAGGAATGAACACTGAAGCTTTCTTT.

This sequence joins TRBV27 and TRBJ1-6; D perhaps matches TRBD1 (5 bases). With 2 bases removed from V and 7 bases from J, the gap between germline ends came to 6 bases. There are 13 residues in the CDR3. Germline CDR1 and CDR2: MNHEY and SMNVEV (reference sequence). CDR3 in amino acids: CASSLGTNSPLHF. The CDR3 DNA sequence: TGTGCCAGCAGTTTAGGGACCAATTCACCCCTCCACTTT.

The genes are TRBV7-2 and TRBJ2-3; no definite D call. CDR3 length: 13 amino acids. Trimming cost V 5 bases and J 6 bases, with 12 bases left between them. The germline V gene encodes CDR1 SGHTA and CDR2 FQGNSA. CDR3 sequence: CASSPRSWDTQYF. The CDR3 DNA follows: TGTGCCAGCAGCCCCAGGTCATGGGATACGCAGTATTTT.

V and J are TRBV6-2 or TRBV6-3 and TRBJ2-5, with TRBD2 matching 11 bases. The J call may be incorrect, as the DNA end agrees better with TRBJ2-7. CDR3 size: 13 residues. CDR1 is MNHEY and CDR2 is SVGEGT in the germline V gene. The CDR3 DNA is TGTGCCAGCAGGACTAGCGGGGACCACGAGCAGTACTTC. It encodes CASRTSGDHEQYF.

The chain uses TRBV9 and TRBJ2-7; D may be TRBD2 (6 bases). Germline values: CDR1 SGDLS, CDR2 YYNGEE. V was clipped by 4 bases and J by 5 bases, with 13 bases between them. The CDR3 totals 13 residues. CDR3 residues: CASSPSWGDEQYF. DNA of the CDR3: TGTGCCAGCAGCCCCAGCTGGGGGGACGAGCAGTACTTC.

In the case of this clonotype: A read error may produce the germline difference seen at one junction end. The gene calls are TRBV28 and TRBJ1-5, with D perhaps TRBD1 (6 bases). This CDR3 is built from 15 residues. Germline CDR1 reads MDHEN; CDR2 reads SYDVKM. CDR3: CASSLYGTSNRPQHF. In nucleotides, the CDR3 is TGTGCCAGCAGTTTATATGGGACAAGCAATCGGCCCCAGCATTTT.